These 19 T cell receptor beta chains share one sample of origin, sequenced in a study of blood T cell repertoires in COVID-19. The repertoire was sequenced with immunoSEQ multiplex PCR; TCRdb's copy has only in-frame clones and lacks some. This sample has around 120,000 clones; around 87% occur once, and the top ten carry 3.8%. Sequencing was carried out using peripheral blood. The receptors here all came from a woman aged 55-75 years with COVID-19, enrolled during active disease.

The chain has TRBV4-1 and TRBJ1-4; 7 bases align to TRBD1. CDR1 and CDR2 (germline): MGHRA, YSYEKL. The CDR3 totals 16 residues. Losses at the gene ends were 2 bases for V and 6 bases for J; bases not matched to a gene: 9. The chain's CDR3 is CASSQSPRDSHEKLFF. CDR3 DNA: TGCGCCAGCAGCCAATCCCCCCGGGACAGCCATGAAAAACTGTTTTTT.

The rearrangement links TRBV9 to TRBJ1-4; D ambiguous. Trimming shortened V by 0 bases and J by 4 bases, and 13 bases separated the two germline ends. CDR1 SGDLS and CDR2 YYNGEE come from the germline V gene. CDR3 size: 16 residues. CDR3 DNA: TGTGCCAGCAGCGTAGAGTCGGGGATGGGTAATGAAAAACTGTTTTTT. Encoded protein: CASSVESGMGNEKLFF.

This clone was found once. The rearrangement joins TRBV2 to TRBJ2-3; TRBD1 might be the D (5 bases). Trimming removed 6 bases at V and 4 bases at J, with 14 bases between. This CDR3 is built from 14 residues. The germline V gene has CDR1 SNHLY and CDR2 FYNNEI. CDR3 sequence reads: CASRAWTSADTQYF. The CDR3 DNA is TGTGCCAGCAGAGCCTGGACAAGCGCAGATACGCAGTATTTT.

V gene TRBV7-9 combines with J gene TRBJ1-2, with D perhaps matching TRBD1 (5 bases). The V and J ends lost 5 bases and 8 bases respectively, with 27 bases between them. The CDR3 covers 17 residues. Germline CDR1 reads SEHNR; CDR2 reads FQNEAQ (reference sequence). CDR3 loop: CASSGAGRIYGFGGYTF. CDR3 in DNA: TGTGCCAGCAGCGGCGCGGGACGGATCTATGGCTTTGGAGGCTACACCTTC.

The chain couples TRBV28 to TRBJ1-2; 7 bases line up with TRBD1. The junction had 7 bases not matched to a gene; V was cut back by 5 bases and J by 4 bases. This CDR3 contains 14 residues. Germline V gene data show CDR1 as MDHEN and CDR2 as SYDVKM. The DNA for the CDR3 is TGTGCCAGCAGTCTACAGGGGACGGGCTATGGCTACACCTTC. Amino acids: CASSLQGTGYGYTF.

The chain joins TRBV5-6 to TRBJ1-1; TRBD1 is a possible D gene (6 bases). Germline V gene data show CDR1 as SGHDT and CDR2 as YYEEEE. V dropped 6 bases and J dropped 5 bases, with 20 bases sitting between them. This CDR3 is 15 amino acids long. The CDR3 sequence: CASKPAGAARTEAFF. CDR3 bases: TGTGCCAGCAAGCCCGCGGGGGCCGCAAGGACTGAAGCTTTCTTT.

This chain connects TRBV23-1 to TRBJ2-5, with TRBD2 matching 16 bases. TRBV23-1 is an ORF, and what it does is uncertain. The J segment lost 6 bases and the V segment lost 0 bases, leaving 19 bases of the junction unmatched. The CDR3 has 22 amino acids. CDR3 sequence: CASSQSPTRGLAGGNVKKTQYF. In DNA form, the CDR3 reads TGCGCCAGCAGTCAATCGCCGACCAGGGGACTAGCGGGGGGGAATGTGAAAAAGACCCAGTACTTC.

This clone showed up just once. At one of its ends the junction is not consistent with the germline gene, which may arise from a read error. The gene calls are TRBV5-1 and TRBJ1-2, with 9 nucleotides matching TRBD1. Germline lookup yields CDR1 SGHRS and CDR2 YFSETQ. The CDR3 length is 12 residues. This chain's CDR3 is CASSPGTGFEAF. The CDR3 bases are TGCGCCAGCAGCCCCGGGACAGGGTTTGAGGCCTTC.

A remark on this clone: One end of the junction fails to match germline, which may point to a read error. The V and J genes are TRBV7-7 and TRBJ2-1, with 7 bases that match TRBD2. This CDR3 is built from 15 residues. Germline V gene data show CDR1 as SSHAT and CDR2 as FNYEAQ (reference sequence). CDR3 coding DNA: TGTGCTAGCAGCTTAGAGAGCGGGACCTACAATGAGCAGTTCTTC. It encodes CASSLESGTYNEQFF.

This clone was observed a few times. The chain recombines TRBV12-3 or TRBV12-4 with TRBJ1-2; a possible D gene is TRBD1 (5 bases). Trimming removed 2 bases from V and 5 bases from J, with 9 bases in between. The CDR3 contains 13 residues. Written as DNA, the CDR3 is TGTGCCAGCAGTTTAATTACAGGTTATGGCTACACCTTC. Protein product: CASSLITGYGYTF.

J is TRBJ2-1 and V is TRBV3-1 (or the pseudogene TRBV3-2), with 8 bases fitting TRBD1. The CDR3 is 17 residues long. After removal of 1 base from V and 4 bases from J, the junction contained 9 bases not matched to a gene. Germline loops: CDR1 LGHDT, CDR2 YNNKEL (reference sequence). The CDR3 DNA reads as TGTGCCAGCAGCCAAGGAGACAGGGACAGGTGGTACAATGAGCAGTTCTTC. Translated, it gives CASSQGDRDRWYNEQFF.

J is TRBJ2-3 and V is TRBV3-1 (or the pseudogene TRBV3-2), with D uncertain. The V end lost 0 bases, the J end lost 1 base, and 20 bases lay between the germline ends. The CDR3 totals 19 residues. Germline values: CDR1 LGHDT, CDR2 YNNKEL (reference sequence). DNA for the CDR3: TGTGCCAGCAGCCAAGATTCCGAGTATCTAGAGAAAGGCACAGATACGCAGTATTTT. This codes for CASSQDSEYLEKGTDTQYF.

This clone was observed a single time. The CDR3 nucleotides read TGCGCCAGCAGCTTGGGACTAGCGGGGGTCTCTAGCACAGATACGCAGTATTTT. It specifies CASSLGLAGVSSTDTQYF. V and J are TRBV5-1 and TRBJ2-3; 12 bases map to TRBD2. The germline V gene encodes CDR1 SGHRS and CDR2 YFSETQ. The V segment lost 0 bases and the J segment 0 bases; nucleotides outside the gene matches: 5. This CDR3 comprises 18 residues.

The chain links TRBV7-9 to TRBJ2-7, with 7 bases matching TRBD1. The CDR3 has 13 amino acids. Germline V CDR1 and CDR2: SEHNR, FQNEAQ (reference sequence). J gave up 3 bases and V 2 bases, and 1 base lay outside the gene matches. The DNA of the CDR3 is TGTGCCAGCAGCTTACAGGGGGACTACGAGCAGTACTTC. Encoded protein: CASSLQGDYEQYF.

This rearrangement joins TRBV7-2 to TRBJ1-4, with a weak D call TRBD1 (6 bases). The germline CDR1 and CDR2 sequences are SGHTA and FQGNSA. The CDR3 has 17 residues. V lost 2 bases to trimming and J lost 3 bases, with 16 bases between them. The CDR3 is CASSLLGGARANEKLFF. CDR3 nucleotide sequence: TGTGCCAGCAGCTTACTGGGGGGGGCGAGGGCTAATGAAAAACTGTTTTTT.

This chain uses TRBV29-1 with TRBJ2-1; 7 bases fit TRBD1. CDR1 is SQVTM and CDR2 is ANQGSEA in the germline V gene. This CDR3 has 13 residues. The V gene end was trimmed by 5 bases and the J gene end by 3 bases; junction bases not matched to a gene: 4. The CDR3 sequence: CSVRDSLYNEQFF. The CDR3 nucleotides read TGCAGCGTTAGGGACAGCCTCTACAATGAGCAGTTCTTC.

The gene calls are TRBV6-5 and TRBJ2-7, with D perhaps matching TRBD2 (6 bases). The CDR3 is 15 amino acids. Trimming shortened V by 6 bases and J by 5 bases, and 20 bases separated the two germline ends. The germline V gene has CDR1 MNHEY and CDR2 SVGAGI. CDR3 protein: CASRSLGTRRDEQYF. The CDR3 nucleotides are TGTGCCAGCAGATCGCTAGGGACTCGGAGGGACGAGCAGTACTTC.

The genes are TRBV9 and TRBJ1-2; D is unclear. Germline V gene lookup returns CDR1 SGDLS and CDR2 YYNGEE. This CDR3 is 13 amino acids long. The V end was cut by 2 bases, the J end by 6 bases, with 11 bases between. In DNA form, the CDR3 reads TGTGCCAGCAGCGTCGACCGGAGGGATGGCTACACCTTC. As protein: CASSVDRRDGYTF.

This sequence joins TRBV20-1 and TRBJ2-1, with TRBD1 matching 9 bases. The CDR3 has 13 amino acids. CDR1 and CDR2 (germline): DFQATT, SNEGSKA (reference sequence). V gave up 3 bases and J gave up 8 bases; unmatched junction bases: 5. In nucleotides, the CDR3 is TGCAGTGCTAGTCTCGGGACAGGGTATGAGCAGTTCTTC. This gives the protein CSASLGTGYEQFF.